This T cell receptor (beta chain) was identified in a study of shared clonotypes between healthy human individuals. The assay was immunoSEQ multiplex PCR, and TCRdb's table has in-frame clones only and misses some. The sample consists of 400,000 to 600,000 clones, 70% to 80% of them appearing once. Germline lookup yields CDR1 SGHAT and CDR2 FQNNGV. The CDR3 length is 18 residues. V trimming: 2 bases; J trimming: 6 bases; junction bases outside the gene matches: 18. Sample: PBMCs. The V and J genes are TRBV11-2 and TRBJ2-7, with 8 bases matching TRBD2. The receptor's source is a middle-aged woman in good health. Some clones in this sample may be carry-over from other donors' samples. DNA for the CDR3: TGTGCCAGCAGCTTATCCCCCTTGAGCGGGAGAGGGGACCGCGAGCAGTACTTC. It encodes CASSLSPLSGRGDREQYF.